Here is one T cell receptor (beta chain) with its context. The sample originates from a study of blood T cell repertoires in COVID-19. Clones were sequenced by immunoSEQ multiplex PCR, and TCRdb holds only the in-frame ones, with some missing. The table lists some 110,000 clones, 80% to 85% of them singletons. The CDR3 contains 14 residues. Germline assignment: CDR1 SGHTA and CDR2 FQGNSA. Trimming left V 4 bases short and J 5 bases short, with 11 bases between. The genes are TRBV7-2 and TRBJ2-2; weak D call: TRBD2 (5 bases). The sample comprised peripheral blood. The clonotype was recovered from a woman in her seventies with acute or convalescent COVID-19. The CDR3 is CASSYATGTGELFF. As DNA, the CDR3 is TGTGCCAGCAGCTACGCCACGGGGACCGGGGAGCTGTTTTTT.